The sample holds a few counts of the clone carrying this T cell receptor beta chain. Its antigen remains unidentified. Uncontrolled infection, other autoimmune disease, pregnancy or lactation excluded patients. The PBMCs were sourced from fresh peripheral blood (about 9.7 ml). These data are taken from a study of T cells in Graves' hyperthyroidism and ophthalmopathy. Points from the study as a whole: Researchers report that a 13 V-J model separated ophthalmopathy from stable hyperthyroidism. Blood also carried most thyroid clonotypes expanded above 0.001.

Amplification of TCR beta CDR3 regions used RNA as the template. The primer set for the first-round RT-PCR of the TCR CDR3 was HTBI. TCRdb re-called the multiplex PCR reads with MiXCR, one entry per CDR3 protein. Among under 350,000 distinct CDR3 sequences listed, approximately 17% were seen once. The sequence was collected from a woman aged 55 to 70 with Graves' ophthalmopathy. Sequencing input: blood.

The CDR3 here is CASSYSGLAGVEKNIQYF. In DNA, the CDR3 is TGTGCCAGCAGTTACTCGGGACTAGCGGGAGTAGAGAAAAACATTCAGTACTTC. The gene calls are TRBV6-6 and TRBJ2-4, with 14 bases that match TRBD2. This CDR3 has 18 amino acids. V trimming: 0 bases; J trimming: 4 bases; junction bases outside the gene matches: 5. Germline CDR1 reads MNHNY; CDR2 reads SVGAGI (reference sequence).